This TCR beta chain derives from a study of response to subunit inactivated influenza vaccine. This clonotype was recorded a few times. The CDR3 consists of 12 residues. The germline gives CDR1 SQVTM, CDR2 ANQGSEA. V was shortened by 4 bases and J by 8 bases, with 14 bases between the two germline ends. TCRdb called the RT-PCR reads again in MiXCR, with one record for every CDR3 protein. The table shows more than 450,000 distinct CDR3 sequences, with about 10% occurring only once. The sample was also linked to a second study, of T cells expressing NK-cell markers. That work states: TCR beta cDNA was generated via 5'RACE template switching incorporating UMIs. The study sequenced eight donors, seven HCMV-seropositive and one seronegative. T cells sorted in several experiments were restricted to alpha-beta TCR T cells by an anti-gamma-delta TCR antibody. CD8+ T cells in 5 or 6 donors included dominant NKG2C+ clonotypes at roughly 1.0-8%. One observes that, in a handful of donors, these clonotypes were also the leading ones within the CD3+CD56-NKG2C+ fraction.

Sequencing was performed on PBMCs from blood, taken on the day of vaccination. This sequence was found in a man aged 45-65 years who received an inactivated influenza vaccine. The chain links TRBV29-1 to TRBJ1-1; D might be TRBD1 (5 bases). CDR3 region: CSVVRERDEAFF. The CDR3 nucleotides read TGCAGCGTTGTCAGGGAAAGGGACGAAGCTTTCTTT.